One sample yielded the 6 T cell receptor beta chains listed below, sequenced in a study of PD-1 blockade in classical Hodgkin lymphoma. All the patients suffered relapse after autologous stem cell transplantation, and brentuximab vedotin exposure differed. The protocol was immunoSEQ multiplex PCR, while the TCRdb copy is restricted to in-frame clones and leaves out a portion. Among tens of thousands of clones listed, roughly 80% were seen once. Sequencing was performed on peripheral blood mononuclear cells (PBMCs), taken at baseline. The source is a human donor with classical Hodgkin lymphoma.

This clone was detected only a few times. This chain uses TRBV30 with TRBJ1-2; D is uncertain. There are 13 residues in the CDR3. The V end lost 5 bases, the J end lost 2 bases, and 12 bases lay between the germline ends. Looked up from germline, CDR1 is GTSNPN and CDR2 is SVGIG (reference sequence). Written as DNA, the CDR3 is TGTGCCTGGGGTCACGGGTGGAACTATGGCTACACCTTC. Translation gives CAWGHGWNYGYTF.

The rearrangement uses TRBV19 and TRBJ1-2, with TRBD1 as a possible D gene (5 bases). From germline, CDR1 is LNHDA and CDR2 SQIVND (reference sequence). The CDR3 covers 14 residues. The germline V and J ends were trimmed by 6 bases and 4 bases, with 15 bases remaining between them. CDR3 in amino acids: CASSLPGTAYGYTF. CDR3 DNA: TGTGCCAGTAGCCTTCCCGGGACGGCCTATGGCTACACCTTC.

DNA for the CDR3: TGTGCCACCAGCAGAGACGGGGGCCTACTGAGGGAGACCCAGTACTTC. Protein product: CATSRDGGLLRETQYF. The chain couples TRBV15 to TRBJ2-5; perhaps D is TRBD1 or TRBD2 (6 bases each). The CDR3 has 16 amino acids. Germline V lookup: CDR1 LNHNV, CDR2 YYDKDF (reference sequence). V lost 0 bases to trimming and J lost 5 bases, with 16 bases between them.

The rearrangement links TRBV7-2 to TRBJ2-3, with D possibly being TRBD2 (7 bases). This CDR3 spans 17 amino acids. CDR1 is SGHTA and CDR2 is FQGNSA in the germline V gene. V shed 5 bases and J shed 0 bases, with 18 bases lying between them. CDR3 residues: CASSPGGGGLSTDTQYF. CDR3 sequence (DNA): TGTGCCAGCAGCCCGGGGGGAGGGGGACTTAGCACAGATACGCAGTATTTT.

This clone was detected only a few times. V is TRBV7-2 and J is TRBJ1-3, with 7 positions matching TRBD1. The CDR3 is 16 residues long. The trim removed 5 bases at V and 0 bases at J, leaving 7 bases unmatched. The germline CDR1 and CDR2 sequences are SGHTA and FQGNSA. The CDR3 sequence is CASSLWTGLSGNTIYF. DNA for the CDR3: TGTGCCAGCAGCCTCTGGACAGGTCTCTCTGGAAACACCATATATTTT.

The rearrangement uses TRBV6-5 and TRBJ2-4, with unresolved D. The CDR3 extends over 13 amino acids. The germline V gene encodes CDR1 MNHEY and CDR2 SVGAGI. The germline V and J ends were trimmed by 0 bases and 16 bases, with 16 bases remaining between them. CDR3 amino acids: CASSYSSRDIEYF. In nucleotides, the CDR3 is TGTGCCAGCAGTTACTCGAGCCGCGACATTGAATACTTC.